A single sample is the source of the 8 T cell receptor beta chains below, sequenced in a study of lymphopenia after photon versus proton radiotherapy. Sequenced by immunoSEQ multiplex PCR; TCRdb stores in-frame clones only, minus some. The data hold 77,000 or so clones, with around 80% observed a single time. The sample here was peripheral blood, taken from a patient treated with proton-based radiotherapy. All receptors come from a man in his 60s with pancreatic cancer.

To note about this clone: The junction does not match germline at one end; this may be a read error. This sequence joins TRBV7-7 and TRBJ2-2; no definite D call. CDR1 is SSHAT, CDR2 FNYEAQ, per germline (reference sequence). The CDR3 consists of 14 residues. The CDR3 DNA reads TGTGCTAGCAGCTTAGTGGGTGGCACCGGGGAGCTGTTTTTT. Amino acids: CASSLVGGTGELFF.

The V and J genes are TRBV2 and TRBJ1-5; 10 bases agree with TRBD1. Germline lookup yields CDR1 SNHLY and CDR2 FYNNEI. The CDR3 is 15 residues long. After removal of 5 bases from V and 6 bases from J, the junction contained 7 bases not matched to a gene. CDR3 DNA: TGTGCCAGCAGTAGAGACAGGGGGCAGAGTCAGCCCCAGCATTTT. Translated: CASSRDRGQSQPQHF.

V gene TRBV6-6 combines with J gene TRBJ1-5; possible D gene TRBD1, 5 bases. With 6 bases removed from V and 6 bases from J, the gap between germline ends came to 15 bases. The CDR3 sequence is 14 residues long. From germline, CDR1 is MNHNY and CDR2 SVGAGI (reference sequence). The CDR3 spells CASRPDSLGQPQHF. CDR3 DNA sequence: TGTGCCAGCAGGCCCGACAGTCTCGGTCAGCCCCAGCATTTT.

This clone was recorded once. J is TRBJ2-3 and V is TRBV29-1; TRBD1 or TRBD2 may be the D gene (6 bases each). The germline V gene has CDR1 SQVTM and CDR2 ANQGSEA. Trimming took off 4 bases at V and 6 bases at J, with 11 bases between the two ends. CDR3 size: 12 residues. CDR3 region: CSVVGGQDTQYF. CDR3 bases: TGCAGCGTTGTTGGGGGGCAGGATACGCAGTATTTT.

The chain has TRBV19 and TRBJ2-1, with TRBD1 identical over 11 bases. This CDR3 is built from 16 residues. V lost 3 bases to trimming and J lost 6 bases; unmatched junction nucleotides: 7. Germline V gene data show CDR1 as LNHDA and CDR2 as SQIVND (reference sequence). The CDR3 sequence is CASSIKGGQGANEQFF. DNA of the CDR3: TGTGCCAGTAGTATTAAGGGCGGACAGGGGGCCAATGAGCAGTTCTTC. The full variable domain, with the rest looked up from reference TRBV19 and TRBJ2-1, is DGGITQSPKYLFRKEGQNVTLSCEQNLNHDAMYWYRQDPGQGLRLIYYSQIVNDFQKGDIAEGYSVSREKKESFPLTVTSAQKNPTAFYLCASSIKGGQGANEQFFGPGTRLTVL.

This clone showed up just once. The chain links TRBV11-2 to TRBJ2-1; D unresolved. The CDR3 spans 15 residues. Trimming cost V 2 bases and J 0 bases, with 8 bases left between them. Germline assignment: CDR1 SGHAT and CDR2 FQNNGV. The CDR3 reads CASSLNGLSYNEQFF. The CDR3 DNA follows: TGTGCCAGCAGCTTAAACGGCCTCTCCTACAATGAGCAGTTCTTC.

V is TRBV6-6 and J is TRBJ1-2; D is unresolved. Between the trimmed V and J ends, which lost 9 bases and 3 bases, there was a span of 14 bases. The germline CDR1 and CDR2 sequences are MNHNY and SVGAGI (reference sequence). The CDR3 is 13 residues long. CDR3 amino acids: CASSGVVYYGYTF. CDR3 sequence (DNA): TGTGCCAGTTCGGGCGTAGTTTACTATGGCTACACCTTC.

The chain employs TRBV28 and TRBJ1-5, with D possibly TRBD1 on 5 matching bases. The V end was cut by 6 bases, the J end by 0 bases, with 15 bases between. The CDR3 runs to 16 residues. Germline V gene sequence: CDR1 MDHEN, CDR2 SYDVKM. DNA of the CDR3: TGTGCCAGCAGGACCCAGGGCTGGTATAGCAATCAGCCCCAGCATTTT. This encodes CASRTQGWYSNQPQHF.